This is a list of T cell receptor beta chains from one sample in a study of blood T cell repertoires in COVID-19. TCRdb's copy holds only in-frame clones and misses some; the assay was immunoSEQ multiplex PCR. The repertoire holds some 300,000 clones, with around four fifths as singletons. Sequencing was carried out using peripheral blood. These receptors were collected from a woman aged 50 to 60 with active or convalescent COVID-19. CDR3s include the opening cysteine and the closing phenylalanine or tryptophan. The order of the fields is J gene, D gene, clone size, V gene, CDR3 DNA, CDR3 protein. A D gene is named only where the DNA matches it firmly. Clone size, where shown, is once, few, many, or a class for clones that have expanded.

TRBJ2-7 NA NA TRBV4-1 TGCGCCAGCAGCCAAAGCCCCGTCCAGGGCCTGAGCTACGAGCAGTACTTC CASSQSPVQGLSYEQYF
TRBJ2-2 NA NA TRBV4-1 TGCGCCAGCAGCCAAGAATCAAGGGAGCCCGGGGAGCTGTTTTTT CASSQESREPGELFF
TRBJ1-1 TRBD1 few TRBV3-1/TRBV3-2 TGTGCCAGCAGCCAAGCACAGGGGACCACTGAAGCTTTCTTT CASSQAQGTTEAFF
TRBJ2-3 TRBD2 NA TRBV6-1 TGTGCCAGCAGTGAAGAGGTTAGCGGGAGTGGGGATACGCAGTATTTT CASSEEVSGSGDTQYF
TRBJ2-7 NA NA TRBV28 TGTGCCAGCAAAGATTCAGACGAGCAGTACTTC CASKDSDEQYF
TRBJ2-6 NA NA TRBV20-1 TGCAGTGCTAGTTTAAGGGAGAGCTCTGGGGCCAACGTCCTGACTTTC CSASLRESSGANVLTF
TRBJ1-6 NA NA TRBV6-5 TGTGCCAGCAGTAGCGGGGAAGGGACACCCCTCCACTTT CASSSGEGTPLHF
TRBJ1-6 TRBD1 NA TRBV10-2 TGCGCCAGCAAGGGTGGCGGACAGGGATATAATTCACCCCTCCACTTT CASKGGGQGYNSPLHF
TRBJ1-5 NA NA TRBV24-1 TGTGCCACCAGTGATCCTCGGGGTCTTGGGCCCCAGCATTTT CATSDPRGLGPQHF
TRBJ2-1 NA NA TRBV14 TGTGCCAGCAGCCATGAACTAGCTAGTGAGCAGTTCTTC CASSHELASEQFF
TRBJ1-3 NA NA TRBV13 TGTGCCAGCAGCTCCGGACAATTTGGAAACACCATATATTTT CASSSGQFGNTIYF
TRBJ1-1 TRBD1 NA TRBV18 TGTGCCAGCTCACCCAACAGGGGGGCTGAAGCTTTCTTT CASSPNRGAEAFF
TRBJ2-7 TRBD2 NA TRBV5-1 TGCGCCAGCAGTCCTGGACTAGCCTACGAGCAGTACTTC CASSPGLAYEQYF
TRBJ2-7 TRBD2 NA TRBV5-1 TGCGCCAGCAGCTTGGCTAGCGGGAGGAACTCCTACGAGCAGTACTTC CASSLASGRNSYEQYF
TRBJ2-1 TRBD2 NA TRBV6-5 TGTGCCAGCAGTTACCGGACTAGCGGGAGGATAAATGAGCAGTTCTTC CASSYRTSGRINEQFF
TRBJ2-7 NA once TRBV7-9 TGTGCCAGCAGCACAGGGAGCTCCTACGAGCAGTACTTC CASSTGSSYEQYF